This T cell receptor (beta chain) was sequenced for a study of cytomegalovirus exposure and HLA in healthy donors. Study-level background: Most genotyped donors, 65% to 90% of more than 300, had Caucasian-associated genetic ancestry.

These donors counted as nominally healthy when sampled, but unrecorded immune exposures were likely. The study's findings and limits: Reported findings show TCR beta sequences accurately forecast HLA-A and HLA-B alleles in most subjects. The study assumed roughly uniform donor sequencing depth for presence/absence analyses.

This CDR3 has 16 amino acids. Trimming cost V 0 bases and J 2 bases; bases outside gene matches: 4. CDR1 SGHRS and CDR2 YFSETQ come from the germline V gene. PCR primers comprised 60 Vbeta and 13 Jbeta primers. Here immunoSEQ multiplex PCR was the method, and the copy in TCRdb shows in-frame clones only, minus some. The table records 150,000 to 250,000 clones, around 80% of them present only once. Note on this clone: Its target is not known.

The rearrangement links TRBV5-1 to TRBJ2-3; 9 bases map to TRBD2. This TCR was sampled from a woman aged 25 to 39 in good health and CMV-seropositive. Material: PBMCs. The CDR3 spells CASSLEGGGDTDTQYF. The DNA of the CDR3 is TGCGCCAGCAGCTTGGAAGGCGGGGGGGACACAGATACGCAGTATTTT.